Below are 20 T cell receptor beta chains sequenced from a single sample in a study of OX40 agonist ivuxolimab in advanced cancers. Here immunoSEQ multiplex PCR was the method, and the copy in TCRdb shows in-frame clones only, minus some. The sample shows about 90,000 clones, around 88% of them seen only once. This specimen consisted of CD4+ or CD8+ T cells sorted from blood, obtained in a trial of the OX40 agonist ivuxolimab. Source of these receptors: an adult with an advanced solid tumor such as melanoma, head and neck, liver or kidney cancer.

The V and J genes are TRBV9 and TRBJ2-1; 7 bases fit TRBD2. Germline V gene sequence: CDR1 SGDLS, CDR2 YYNGEE. V trimming: 5 bases; J trimming: 7 bases; junction bases outside the gene matches: 6. The CDR3 length is 13 residues. For the CDR3, the DNA is TGTGCCAGCAGGAGGACTAGTGAGAATGAGCAGTTCTTC. As protein: CASRRTSENEQFF.

The chain recombines TRBV7-6 with TRBJ2-3, with TRBD1 identical over 9 bases. In germline, CDR1 is SGHVS, CDR2 FNYEAQ. CDR3 length: 17 amino acids. Trimming cost V 4 bases and J 5 bases; bases outside gene matches: 13. CDR3 region: CASSSAPSGTGKDTQYF. The DNA of the CDR3 is TGTGCCAGCAGCTCCGCACCCTCCGGGACAGGGAAAGATACGCAGTATTTT.

Turning to this clone: The sample carries other DNA sequences with the same CDR3. V gene TRBV9 combines with J gene TRBJ2-1; unclear D gene. Trimming stripped 0 bases from V and 8 bases from J, with 6 bases between. This CDR3 is built from 12 residues. Germline V gene sequence: CDR1 SGDLS, CDR2 YYNGEE. Here the CDR3 reads CASSVDSHEQFF. Written as DNA, the CDR3 is TGTGCCAGCAGCGTAGATAGCCATGAGCAGTTCTTC.

The table lists this clone with a count of one. This sequence joins TRBV7-2 and TRBJ2-7, with 8 bases lining up with TRBD1. This CDR3 contains 12 residues. V dropped 5 bases and J dropped 6; count of bases not matched to a gene: 3. Germline CDR1 reads SGHTA; CDR2 reads FQGNSA. Here the CDR3 DNA reads TGTGCCAGCAGCCTGGACAGGGCCGAGCAGTACTTC. This gives the protein CASSLDRAEQYF.

The chain combines TRBV18 with TRBJ2-7; perhaps D is TRBD1 or TRBD2 (5 bases each). There are 15 residues in the CDR3. The germline CDR1 and CDR2 sequences are KGHSH and LQKENI. Trimming left V 4 bases short and J 2 bases short, with 15 bases between. The CDR3 bases are TGTGCCAGCTCACTATCTTCCGGGGCCACCTACGAGCAGTACTTC. It encodes CASSLSSGATYEQYF.

The chain employs TRBV14 and TRBJ2-1; the match to TRBD1 covers 11 bases. CDR3 length: 18 residues. Germline-derived CDR1 and CDR2 are SGHDN and FVKESK. J was trimmed by 0 bases and V by 2 bases; bases with no gene match: 6. In DNA form, the CDR3 reads TGTGCCAGCAGCCAACCGGGACAGGGGGTAGTCTCCTACAATGAGCAGTTCTTC. Encoded protein: CASSQPGQGVVSYNEQFF.

The chain couples TRBV11-2 to TRBJ1-1; D may be TRBD1 (6 bases). The length of the CDR3 is 13 residues. CDR1 SGHAT and CDR2 FQNNGV come from the germline V gene. Trimming took off 3 bases at V and 3 bases at J, with 8 bases between the two ends. The CDR3 sequence is CASSFGQYTEAFF. The CDR3 bases are TGTGCCAGCAGCTTCGGACAGTACACTGAAGCTTTCTTT.

The J gene is TRBJ2-5, the V gene TRBV5-5, with TRBD1 matching 9 bases. Germline CDR1 and CDR2: SGHKS and YYEKEE (reference sequence). CDR3 length: 14 amino acids. Trimming at V came to 4 bases and at J to 1 base, leaving 2 bases not matched to a gene. The CDR3: CASSRTGVQETQYF. The CDR3 region has the DNA TGTGCCAGCAGCCGGACAGGGGTCCAAGAGACCCAGTACTTC.

This clone occurred once. V usage is TRBV7-2 and J usage is TRBJ2-3, with D maybe TRBD2 (7 bases). The germline gives CDR1 SGHTA, CDR2 FQGNSA. The CDR3 runs 16 residues. The V gene lost 5 bases and the J gene lost 0 bases, with 15 bases spanning the gap. CDR3: CASSPRGAGSTDTQYF. CDR3 nucleotides: TGTGCCAGCAGCCCTCGGGGGGCAGGGAGCACAGATACGCAGTATTTT.

The V and J genes are TRBV4-2 and TRBJ2-7; TRBD2 matches 13 bases. V gave up 0 bases and J gave up 0 bases; unmatched junction bases: 8. The CDR3 runs to 19 residues. The germline V gene has CDR1 LGHNA and CDR2 YNFKEQ. CDR3 nucleotide sequence: TGTGCCAGCAGCCAAGATGTAGGACTAGCGGGAGCGTCCTCCTACGAGCAGTACTTC. It is translated as CASSQDVGLAGASSYEQYF.

The J gene is TRBJ2-1, the V gene TRBV27, with D uncertain. Germline CDR1 MNHEY, CDR2 SMNVEV (reference sequence). This CDR3 comprises 13 residues. The V and J ends lost 0 bases and 4 bases respectively, with 4 bases between them. This chain's CDR3 is CASSLSPYNEQFF. The CDR3 DNA reads as TGTGCCAGCAGTTTATCACCTTACAATGAGCAGTTCTTC.

The gene calls are TRBV7-2 and TRBJ2-3; maybe TRBD1 (5 bases). V lost 5 bases to trimming and J lost 1 base, with 13 bases between them. The CDR3 is 15 amino acids. Germline assignment: CDR1 SGHTA and CDR2 FQGNSA. The CDR3 sequence: CASSVTGDRTDTQYF. The CDR3 DNA sequence: TGTGCCAGCAGCGTCACAGGAGACCGCACAGATACGCAGTATTTT.

The CDR3 reads CASSLVGREGTQYF. The CDR3 DNA is TGTGCCAGCAGCTTGGTGGGTCGGGAGGGGACCCAGTACTTC. This rearrangement joins TRBV5-4 to TRBJ2-5; 8 nucleotides align to TRBD2. Germline CDR1 and CDR2: SGHNT and YYREEE (reference sequence). The CDR3 is made up of 14 amino acids. V lost 0 bases and J lost 7; bases outside the gene matches: 5.

V usage is TRBV6-1 and J usage is TRBJ1-2; no firm D call. Deletions cut 0 bases from V and 4 bases from J, with 12 bases between. Looked up from germline, CDR1 is MNHNS and CDR2 is SASEGT. This CDR3 has 15 residues. The CDR3 reads CASSEAAGRLYGYTF. The CDR3, as DNA: TGTGCCAGCAGTGAAGCGGCGGGCAGACTCTATGGCTACACCTTC.

The V call is TRBV7-2, the J call TRBJ1-1; D is ambiguous. The germline CDR1 and CDR2 sequences are SGHTA and FQGNSA. CDR3 length equals 15 residues. V dropped 5 bases and J dropped 3 bases, with 16 bases sitting between them. CDR3 region: CASSPLQGRDTEAFF. CDR3 nucleotides: TGTGCCAGCAGCCCCCTTCAAGGTAGGGACACTGAAGCTTTCTTT.

CDR3 coding DNA: TGCAGCGTTGCCCCGGGGACTAGCGGATACTACAATGAGCAGTTCTTC. This translates into CSVAPGTSGYYNEQFF. The rearrangement links TRBV29-1 to TRBJ2-1; 11 nucleotides agree with TRBD2. Looked up from germline, CDR1 is SQVTM and CDR2 is ANQGSEA. Trimming at V came to 4 bases and at J to 3 bases, leaving 8 bases not matched to a gene. The CDR3 covers 16 residues.

The V and J genes are TRBV7-8 and TRBJ2-3, with 7 bases lining up with TRBD1. V was clipped by 5 bases and J by 0 bases; unmatched bases: 5. The germline gives CDR1 SGHVS, CDR2 FQNEAQ. CDR3 length equals 15 residues. The CDR3, as DNA: TGTGCCAGCAGCCCACAGGGGATAAGCACAGATACGCAGTATTTT. Its protein product is CASSPQGISTDTQYF.

The chain is built from TRBV7-2 and TRBJ1-2; 8 nucleotides line up with TRBD1. The CDR3 loop spans 12 amino acids. The V and J ends lost 8 bases and 4 bases, in that order; junction bases with no gene match: 3. Germline V gene sequence: CDR1 SGHTA, CDR2 FQGNSA. The CDR3 here is CASAGTGYGYTF. In DNA form, the CDR3 reads TGTGCCAGCGCAGGGACAGGCTATGGCTACACCTTC.

This clone was observed a single time. The V call is TRBV19, the J call TRBJ1-2; 7 nucleotides align to TRBD1. The CDR3 has 16 amino acids. J lost 4 bases, V lost 3 bases, and 11 bases had no gene match. Germline values: CDR1 LNHDA, CDR2 SQIVND (reference sequence). The CDR3 region has the DNA TGTGCCAGTAGTATCGCAGGGGGGTCCCCGATCTATGGCTACACCTTC. Translating gives CASSIAGGSPIYGYTF.

The chain couples TRBV7-2 to TRBJ2-1; perhaps D is TRBD1 or TRBD2 (5 bases each). The CDR3 is made up of 16 amino acids. The V gene lost 1 base and the J gene lost 2 bases, with 12 bases spanning the gap. Germline lookup yields CDR1 SGHTA and CDR2 FQGNSA. The CDR3 DNA reads TGTGCCAGCAGCTTAGGGTTGGGGGTGACCTACAATGAGCAGTTCTTC. This codes for CASSLGLGVTYNEQFF.